This T cell receptor (beta chain) was obtained from a study of T cells in Graves' hyperthyroidism and ophthalmopathy. The study's findings and limits: Most clonotypes that expanded in the thyroid above 0.001 also showed up in blood.

CDR1 and CDR2 (germline): ENHRY, SYGVKD. V lost 4 bases, J lost 0 bases, and 4 bases lay in between. The CDR3 contains 13 residues. Progressors' blood was drawn at hyperthyroidism diagnosis, before ophthalmopathy symptoms. This clonotype was found once. Its specificity is not known. The TCR beta CDR3 regions underwent amplification using RNA transcripts as the source. RT-PCR in the first round (using the HTBI primer set) targeted the TCR CDR3. TCRdb passed the multiplex PCR reads through MiXCR, listing each CDR3 protein once. The table records fewer than 350,000 distinct CDR3 sequences, roughly 15% of them present only once.

The chain employs TRBV10-3 and TRBJ2-4; D is undetermined. This clonotype was sampled from a woman in her fifties or sixties with Graves' hyperthyroidism that later progressed to Graves' ophthalmopathy. The sequenced sample consisted of blood. CDR3 in amino acids: CAISGTAKNIQYF. In DNA, the CDR3 is TGTGCCATCAGTGGGACAGCCAAAAACATTCAGTACTTC.